This TCR beta chain is drawn from a study of beta chain features in type 1 diabetes. In the study overall: In all, approximately 100,000,000 sorted cells from all samples were analyzed. General study results and limits: Lower insertion and higher deletion counts appeared at VDJ junctions in type 1 diabetes patients.

On average, the one heparinised blood draw given by each donor was 90 to 150 mL. The sample holds a few counts of this clone. Its antigen is currently unknown. Every bit of the isolated RNA underwent reverse transcription, so sequencing read expressed TCRB transcripts. Sequencing used immunoSEQ multiplex PCR; TCRdb keeps in-frame clones, though not all of them. The sample gives tens of thousands of clones, around 32% of which show up once; approximately 0.46% is in the top ten. The sequencing sample was made of stem cell memory CD4+ T cells from blood. The TCR was taken from a woman between 18 and 29 years old in good health.

CDR3 DNA sequence: TGCGCCAGCAGCCAAGAGGCAGGGGTAGCAGATACGCAGTATTTT. Translated, it gives CASSQEAGVADTQYF. J is TRBJ2-3 and V is TRBV4-3; D may be TRBD1 (6 bases). Germline CDR1 and CDR2: LGHNA and YSLEER. V was shortened by 0 bases and J by 4 bases, with 11 bases between the two germline ends. The length of the CDR3 is 15 residues.